The rows below give T cell receptor beta chains drawn from one sample of a study of beta chain features in type 1 diabetes. Sequencing was performed with immunoSEQ multiplex PCR; in TCRdb, only in-frame clones are kept and a portion is missing. The table records 300,000 or so clones, around 9% of them present only once. The material sequenced was central memory CD4+ T cells from blood. The receptors were gathered from a man aged 25-40 years with type 1 diabetes. Each CDR3 is given without its conserved first and last residue.

j_call	v_call	cdr3_aa
TRBJ2-3	TRBV7-9	ASSVNAGADTQY
TRBJ2-3	TRBV13	ASSPLSGTGITDTQY
TRBJ1-3	TRBV2	ASSEQISGNTIY
TRBJ1-2	TRBV10-1	ASSEGGSYGYT
TRBJ2-7	TRBV19	ASSRTGTGDPYEQY
TRBJ2-5	TRBV9	ASSTNLGGGETQY
TRBJ1-2	TRBV4-3	ASSQGRGQNYGYT
TRBJ1-1	TRBV25-1	ASSGSSDTEAF
TRBJ1-6	TRBV4-3	ASSQEGPGGYNSPLH
TRBJ1-2	TRBV29-1	SVEDLRGLTPYGYT
TRBJ1-1	TRBV19	ASSIAGLSTEAF
TRBJ2-1	TRBV1	TSSQDPQGSMDEQF
TRBJ1-3	TRBV30	AAAEGNSGNTIY
TRBJ2-4	TRBV7-9	ASSPTSSIQY
TRBJ2-3	TRBV9	ASSVVAGDTDTQY
TRBJ1-4	TRBV7-2	ASSDDRGGEKLF
TRBJ1-4	TRBV5-6	ASSLAGDTTNEKLF
TRBJ1-4	TRBV27	ASSLRLANEKLF